This T cell receptor beta chain was recorded in a study of CD8+CD57+ T cells in acquired aplastic anemia. Looking at the study overall: Sorted CD4+ plus CD8+ cells gave DNA averaging about 3.2 ug.

The CDR3 covers 15 residues. CDR1 and CDR2 from the germline V gene are SGHVS and FQNEAQ. The ends were cut back, 2 bases at V and 6 bases at J, with 16 bases in the middle. Profiles of TCR beta VDJ and CDR3 were generated from a genomic DNA template. Using its own MiXCR run on the reads, TCRdb lists one record per CDR3 protein. The sample lists about 160,000 distinct CDR3 sequences, roughly 47% occurring once. This clonotype was recorded many times. This sequence joins TRBV7-8 and TRBJ1-2, with a possible D match to TRBD1 (6 bases). This TCR was sampled from a human donor in good health. Sequencing was done on a sample of sorted CD4+, CD8+, or CD8+CD57+ T cells (not recorded which) from PBMCs. The CDR3 is CASSLSSTGLDGYTF. The CDR3 DNA reads as TGTGCCAGCAGCTTATCTTCGACAGGCTTGGATGGCTACACCTTC.